Below, 21 T cell receptor beta chains from the same sample are listed, as sequenced in a study of radiation and T cells in renal cell carcinoma. Only in-frame clones appear in the TCRdb table, and some are missing; sequencing was by immunoSEQ multiplex PCR. Of 130,000 or so clones listed, approximately 87% are singletons. The time point was: baseline pretreatment blood. The treatment here: 15 Gy SBRT to primary tumor, nephrectomy 4 weeks later. Here the sequenced sample was blood, taken from a patient whose treatment included radiotherapy and nephrectomy. Source of these receptors: a woman aged 45-65 years with renal cell carcinoma.

The V and J genes are TRBV4-3 and TRBJ1-1, with unresolved D. The CDR3 is 14 amino acids. V lost 4 bases, J lost 7 bases, and 16 bases lay in between. CDR1 is LGHNA and CDR2 is YSLEER in the germline V gene. Written as DNA, the CDR3 is TGCGCCAGCAGCCTAGACCGGGTTTTGCGTGAAGCTTTCTTT. Translated, it gives CASSLDRVLREAFF.

The J gene is TRBJ2-3, the V gene TRBV5-1; TRBD2 agrees at 11 bases. The length of the CDR3 is 17 residues. From germline, CDR1 is SGHRS and CDR2 YFSETQ. Trimming at V came to 5 bases and at J to 2 bases, leaving 10 bases not matched to a gene. CDR3 residues: CASSQGTSGQNTDTQYF. CDR3 nucleotide sequence: TGCGCCAGCAGTCAGGGGACTAGCGGACAAAACACAGATACGCAGTATTTT.

This rearrangement joins TRBV27 to TRBJ1-3; possibly TRBD1 for D (5 bases). This CDR3 has 17 residues. Germline V CDR1 and CDR2: MNHEY, SMNVEV (reference sequence). The ends were cut back, 2 bases at V and 4 bases at J, with 18 bases in the middle. The CDR3 reads CASSLAQPGGWGNTIYF. CDR3 bases: TGTGCCAGCAGTTTAGCGCAGCCCGGGGGATGGGGAAACACCATATATTTT.

This chain links TRBV4-3 with TRBJ1-4; no clear D. The CDR3 is 15 residues long. Per the germline V gene, CDR1 is LGHNA and CDR2 is YSLEER. V lost 2 bases and J lost 1, with 8 bases in between. The DNA of the CDR3 is TGCGCCAGCAGCCAAAATAGAGGAACTAATGAAAAACTGTTTTTT. The encoded protein is CASSQNRGTNEKLFF.

The V and J genes are TRBV19 and TRBJ1-4; D might be TRBD1 (5 bases). Germline V lookup: CDR1 LNHDA, CDR2 SQIVND (reference sequence). V lost 4 bases to trimming and J lost 5 bases, with 20 bases between them. The CDR3 is 17 residues long. CDR3 residues: CASSTRGPTAKNEKLFF. For the CDR3, the DNA is TGTGCCAGTAGTACTCGGGGCCCGACGGCCAAAAATGAAAAACTGTTTTTT.

This chain connects TRBV19 to TRBJ2-6, with D perhaps TRBD1 (5 bases). This CDR3 contains 15 residues. From germline, CDR1 is LNHDA and CDR2 SQIVND (reference sequence). V gave up 7 bases and J gave up 0 bases, with 10 bases separating them. The CDR3 loop is CASTGRSSGANVLTF. CDR3 nucleotide sequence: TGTGCCAGTACAGGGCGTAGCTCTGGGGCCAACGTCCTGACTTTC.

This clone was detected only a few times. This chain uses TRBV5-6 with TRBJ2-6; D remains unclear. Germline assignment: CDR1 SGHDT and CDR2 YYEEEE. V lost 4 bases to trimming and J lost 4 bases, with 9 bases between them. The CDR3 consists of 14 residues. The CDR3 DNA sequence: TGTGCCAGCAGCCCCGGTACGGGGGCCAACGTCCTGACTTTC. Protein sequence: CASSPGTGANVLTF.

This clone was picked up one time. The chain employs TRBV11-2 and TRBJ1-2, with a weak D call TRBD1 (6 bases). The CDR3 runs 14 residues. CDR1 and CDR2 (germline): SGHAT, FQNNGV. Trimming cost V 3 bases and J 6 bases, with 14 bases left between them. The CDR3 loop is CASSFGRQGHGYTF. The CDR3 DNA reads TGTGCCAGCAGCTTCGGGCGGCAGGGGCATGGCTACACCTTC.

The V and J genes are TRBV14 and TRBJ2-1, with TRBD2 matching 8 bases. V shed 1 base, J shed 8 bases, and the junction held 7 bases outside the gene matches. Per the germline V gene, CDR1 is SGHDN and CDR2 is FVKESK. The CDR3 extends over 15 amino acids. The CDR3 sequence: CASSQGWGLGHEQFF. The CDR3 nucleotides are TGTGCCAGCAGCCAAGGCTGGGGACTAGGTCATGAGCAGTTCTTC.

The chain has TRBV6-4 and TRBJ1-5, with a possible D match to TRBD1 (5 bases). The CDR3 sequence is 13 residues long. The V and J ends lost 5 bases and 9 bases respectively, with 14 bases between them. Per the germline V gene, CDR1 is MRHNA and CDR2 is SNTAGT. The CDR3 DNA is TGTGCCAGCAGTAAAGAAGAGGGGCGGCCCCAGCATTTT. It codes for CASSKEEGRPQHF.

J is TRBJ1-2 and V is TRBV6-5, with unresolved D. V shed 7 bases and J shed 5 bases, with 17 bases lying between them. Germline CDR1 MNHEY, CDR2 SVGAGI. The CDR3 covers 14 residues. The CDR3 DNA reads TGTGCCAGCACCGACACCTACCTCGGGTATGGCTACACCTTC. Amino acid sequence: CASTDTYLGYGYTF.

This clone was seen only once. The V and J genes are TRBV9 and TRBJ2-2; 8 bases line up with TRBD1. The CDR3 consists of 15 residues. CDR1 and CDR2 (germline): SGDLS, YYNGEE. Trimming cost V 4 bases and J 7 bases; bases outside gene matches: 9. The CDR3 nucleotides read TGTGCCAGCAGCTCAAGACAGGGGTATGTCGGGGAGCTGTTTTTT. It translates to CASSSRQGYVGELFF.

The V call is TRBV7-9, the J call TRBJ1-4; 8 bases match TRBD1. The germline gives CDR1 SEHNR, CDR2 FQNEAQ (reference sequence). V lost 6 bases and J lost 5; bases outside the gene matches: 14. The CDR3 has 17 amino acids. In DNA form, the CDR3 reads TGTGCCAGCAGTCCTAAGGCCCGGACAGGGTTGAATGAAAAACTGTTTTTT. Amino acids: CASSPKARTGLNEKLFF. The full variable domain, rest sourced from reference TRBV7-9 and TRBJ1-4, is DTGVSQNPRHKITKRGQNVTFRCDPISEHNRLYWYRQTLGQGPEFLTYFQNEAQLEKSRLLSDRFSAERPKGSFSTLEIQRTEQGDSAMYLCASSPKARTGLNEKLFFGSGTQLSVL.

This clone was seen only once. This chain uses TRBV19 with TRBJ2-6, with D uncertain. Germline CDR1 LNHDA, CDR2 SQIVND (reference sequence). This CDR3 is 16 amino acids long. V was trimmed by 3 bases and J by 0 bases, leaving 9 bases between them. CDR3 protein: CASSISSLSGANVLTF. The CDR3 bases are TGTGCCAGTAGTATTTCTTCCCTCTCTGGGGCCAACGTCCTGACTTTC. Supplemented by reference TRBV19 and TRBJ2-6, the full variable domain reads DGGITQSPKYLFRKEGQNVTLSCEQNLNHDAMYWYRQDPGQGLRLIYYSQIVNDFQKGDIAEGYSVSREKKESFPLTVTSAQKNPTAFYLCASSISSLSGANVLTFGAGSRLTVL.

This clone was recorded many times. The chain couples TRBV30 to TRBJ2-7; D is ambiguous. This CDR3 spans 11 amino acids. Trimming stripped 3 bases from V and 4 bases from J, with 7 bases between. The germline gives CDR1 GTSNPN, CDR2 SVGIG (reference sequence). CDR3 DNA: TGTGCCTGGAGATCTGTATACGAGCAGTACTTC. It translates to CAWRSVYEQYF.

The chain links TRBV5-6 to TRBJ2-1; 10 bases are shared with TRBD1. After removal of 2 bases from V and 4 bases from J, the junction contained 3 bases not matched to a gene. This CDR3 spans 15 amino acids. Germline V gene lookup returns CDR1 SGHDT and CDR2 YYEEEE. CDR3 sequence (DNA): TGTGCCAGCAGCTTACGGGACAGGGGATACAATGAGCAGTTCTTC. Translation gives CASSLRDRGYNEQFF.

The gene calls are TRBV15 and TRBJ1-4; D gene unclear. V lost 0 bases, J lost 6 bases, and 17 bases lay in between. Germline assignment: CDR1 LNHNV and CDR2 YYDKDF (reference sequence). There are 17 residues in the CDR3. The DNA for the CDR3 is TGTGCCACCAGCAGAGAGGACGCCGATCCGAGGGATGAAAAACTGTTTTTT. Encoded protein: CATSREDADPRDEKLFF.

The chain combines TRBV7-2 with TRBJ1-4; D is unclear. Germline CDR1 and CDR2: SGHTA and FQGNSA. This CDR3 has 13 amino acids. V dropped 5 bases and J dropped 2 bases, with 6 bases sitting between them. CDR3 protein: CASSLDTNEKLFF. For the CDR3, the DNA is TGTGCCAGCAGCCTGGACACTAATGAAAAACTGTTTTTT.

The chain links TRBV10-3 to TRBJ1-6; tentative D call: TRBD1 (5 bases). CDR1 and CDR2 from the germline V gene are ENHRY and SYGVKD. V was clipped by 2 bases and J by 2 bases, with 16 bases between them. There are 18 residues in the CDR3. Here the CDR3 reads CAISERVGGTTYNSPLHF. The CDR3 DNA is TGTGCCATCAGTGAGAGGGTGGGGGGAACGACCTATAATTCACCCCTCCACTTT.

This rearrangement joins TRBV28 to TRBJ2-1; a weak D match, TRBD1 (5 bases). The germline CDR1 and CDR2 sequences are MDHEN and SYDVKM. Deletions cut 6 bases from V and 7 bases from J, with 22 bases between. The CDR3 is made up of 16 amino acids. The CDR3 DNA is TGTGCCAGCAGCATACCCTGGTCAGGTAACAGGAATGAGCAGTTCTTC. This encodes CASSIPWSGNRNEQFF. The variable domain in full, with the rest retrieved from reference TRBV28 and TRBJ2-1, is DVKVTQSSRYLVKRTGEKVFLECVQDMDHENMFWYRQDPGLGLRLIYFSYDVKMKEKGDIPEGYSVSREKKERFSLILESASTNQTSMYLCASSIPWSGNRNEQFFGPGTRLTVL.

The chain carries TRBV7-2 and TRBJ2-7; 8 nucleotides line up with TRBD1. CDR1 is SGHTA, CDR2 FQGNSA, per germline. The ends lost 4 bases at V and 5 bases at J; junction bases unmatched: 7. This CDR3 comprises 14 residues. This CDR3 is CASSSQGAGNEQYF. The CDR3 DNA is TGTGCCAGCAGCTCTCAGGGGGCGGGGAACGAGCAGTACTTC.